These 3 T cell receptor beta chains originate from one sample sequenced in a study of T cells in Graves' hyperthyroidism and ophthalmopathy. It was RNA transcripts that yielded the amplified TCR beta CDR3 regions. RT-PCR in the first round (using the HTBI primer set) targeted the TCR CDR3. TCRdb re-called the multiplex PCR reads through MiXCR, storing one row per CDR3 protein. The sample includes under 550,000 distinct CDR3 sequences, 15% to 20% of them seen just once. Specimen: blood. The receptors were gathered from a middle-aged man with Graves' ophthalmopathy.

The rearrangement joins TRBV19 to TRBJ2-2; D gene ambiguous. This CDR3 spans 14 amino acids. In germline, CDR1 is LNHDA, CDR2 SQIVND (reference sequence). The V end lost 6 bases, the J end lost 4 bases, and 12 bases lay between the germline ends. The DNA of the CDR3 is TGTGCCAGTAGCGGTAGGGTTCCCACCGGGGAGCTGTTTTTT. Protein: CASSGRVPTGELFF.

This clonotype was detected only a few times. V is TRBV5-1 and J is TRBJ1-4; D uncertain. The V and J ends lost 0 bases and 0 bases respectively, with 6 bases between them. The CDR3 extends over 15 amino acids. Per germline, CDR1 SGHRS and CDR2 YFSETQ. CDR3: CASSLVEATNEKLFF. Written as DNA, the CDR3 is TGCGCCAGCAGCTTGGTCGAGGCAACTAATGAAAAACTGTTTTTT. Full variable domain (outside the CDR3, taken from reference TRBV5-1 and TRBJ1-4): KAGVTQTPRYLIKTRGQQVTLSCSPISGHRSVSWYQQTPGQGLQFLFEYFSETQRNKGNFPGRFSGRQFSNSRSEMNVSTLELGDSALYLCASSLVEATNEKLFFGSGTQLSVL.

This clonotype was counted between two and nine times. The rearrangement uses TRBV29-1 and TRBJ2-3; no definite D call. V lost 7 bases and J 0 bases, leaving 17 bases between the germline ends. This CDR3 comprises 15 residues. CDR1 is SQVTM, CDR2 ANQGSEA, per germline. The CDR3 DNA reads TGCAGCGCGGTATTACCAGAGTCAAGCACAGATACGCAGTATTTT. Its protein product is CSAVLPESSTDTQYF.